The rows below give T cell receptor beta chains drawn from one sample of a study of PD-1 blockade in classical Hodgkin lymphoma. Here immunoSEQ multiplex PCR was the method, and the copy in TCRdb shows in-frame clones only, minus some. The data hold roughly 81,000 clones, with 80% to 95% observed a single time. This sample comprised peripheral blood mononuclear cells (PBMCs), obtained before the second cycle of nivolumab. These receptors came from a human donor with classical Hodgkin lymphoma. Each CDR3 is given with its conserved first and last residue. D genes are given only for firm matches.

d_gene | j_gene | v_gene | CDR3aa
- | TRBJ2-5 | TRBV14 | CASSQVGSSKATQYF
- | TRBJ1-5 | TRBV6-6 | CASSYIEGSNQPQHF
- | TRBJ1-5 | TRBV19 | CASSIVSGQYSNQPQHF
TRBD2 | TRBJ2-3 | TRBV6-5 | CASGRGAGTDTQYF
- | TRBJ1-4 | TRBV6-5 | CASTDRQLDEKLFF
TRBD2 | TRBJ2-2 | TRBV2 | CASRLFVAGGGELFF
TRBD1 | TRBJ2-5 | TRBV23-1 | CASSPHRDRGFETQYF
- | TRBJ2-1 | TRBV7-8 | CASSFPRRGGSYNEQFF
TRBD1 | TRBJ2-5 | TRBV19 | CASKESQGAGETQYF
- | TRBJ1-1 | TRBV10-2 | CASSDTPGDPAFF
TRBD2 | TRBJ2-1 | TRBV29-1 | CSVGGGGLAGGASMVNNEQFF
- | TRBJ1-2 | TRBV29-1 | CSVELPINYGYTF
- | TRBJ2-1 | TRBV5-6 | CASSRGRRSYNEQFF
TRBD2 | TRBJ2-7 | TRBV27 | CASSNRDYQTYEQYF
TRBD1 | TRBJ1-2 | TRBV28 | CASGTGDFIVGYTF
- | TRBJ2-4 | TRBV11-2 | CASREVGLAKNIQYF
- | TRBJ2-7 | TRBV5-8 | CASRSPASSYEQYF
- | TRBJ2-3 | TRBV28 | CASSLPRAVDTQYF
TRBD1 | TRBJ1-1 | TRBV19 | CASSIGTGAAFF
- | TRBJ2-7 | TRBV6-1 | CASRWSDGYEQYF
- | TRBJ1-4 | TRBV6-5 | CASSSRTLNEKLFF
- | TRBJ2-3 | TRBV19 | CASSEWEPDTQYF
- | TRBJ2-3 | TRBV6-1 | CASRQEGRTDTQYF
- | TRBJ2-5 | TRBV5-4 | CASSLNPLASETQYF
- | TRBJ1-5 | TRBV27 | CASSLGTLANQPQHF
TRBD1 | TRBJ2-1 | TRBV5-1 | CASSLVVGQAGEQFF
- | TRBJ2-3 | TRBV11-2 | CASSLGGVLDTQYF
- | TRBJ2-2 | TRBV7-6 | CASSLAGRKFTGELFF
- | TRBJ2-7 | TRBV11-2 | CASSFSYEQYF
- | TRBJ1-3 | TRBV15 | CATSRDTGPGNTIYF
- | TRBJ2-5 | TRBV28 | CASSLGVPETQYF
- | TRBJ2-6 | TRBV5-6 | CASSLGGSGANVLTF
- | TRBJ1-3 | TRBV9 | CASSRQAAGNTIYF
- | TRBJ2-1 | TRBV5-8 | CASSLWTGGDSEQFF
- | TRBJ2-7 | TRBV6-1 | CASSEESWPWVGEQYF
- | TRBJ2-1 | TRBV7-9 | CASSLPQGEQFF
- | TRBJ1-3 | TRBV5-1 | CASSLDSHSGNTIYF
- | TRBJ2-7 | TRBV10-3 | CAIGTLSYEQYF
- | TRBJ2-1 | TRBV6-6 | CASQKQRDNEQFF
- | TRBJ2-4 | TRBV6-6 | CASSKTGPKNIQYF
- | TRBJ1-1 | TRBV6-1 | CASSEFSEAFF
- | TRBJ1-3 | TRBV5-1 | CASSSTGSGNTIYF
TRBD1 | TRBJ1-2 | TRBV19 | CASIYRTPAHTGARYGYTF
TRBD1 | TRBJ1-4 | TRBV6-5 | CASRRDRGNEKLFF
- | TRBJ2-7 | TRBV5-1 | CASSFPSPEQYF
- | TRBJ1-2 | TRBV27 | CASRTQGYYGYTF